The 29 T cell receptor beta chains listed next were all sequenced from one sample in a study of Ad26.COV2.S vaccination and SARS-CoV-2 variants. Using immunoSEQ multiplex PCR, the repertoire was profiled, and TCRdb retains in-frame clones only, with some absent. This table holds a few hundred thousand clones, roughly 90% found once. Treatment specified: around 19 received Ad26.COV2.S at low or high dose, single or two shots; roughly five received placebo; per-sample allocation not given. The investigators took samples on day 63 after the first vaccine or placebo injection. This sample comprised peripheral blood, obtained in a trial of Ad26.COV2.S vaccine versus placebo. Source of these receptors: a person aged 18 to 59 who received the Ad26.COV2.S COVID-19 vaccine or a placebo.

V gene TRBV19 combines with J gene TRBJ1-6; 9 nucleotides line up with TRBD1. The V segment lost 5 bases and the J segment 10 bases; nucleotides outside the gene matches: 12. Germline CDR1 reads LNHDA; CDR2 reads SQIVND (reference sequence). The CDR3 runs to 16 residues. CDR3 bases: TGTGCCAGTAGTCCGACCCGCGGGACAGGGCAGTCACCCCTCCACTTT. This codes for CASSPTRGTGQSPLHF.

The chain uses TRBV9 and TRBJ2-1; 10 nucleotides line up with TRBD2. V was clipped by 0 bases and J by 10 bases; unmatched bases: 13. The germline V gene has CDR1 SGDLS and CDR2 YYNGEE. The CDR3 contains 17 residues. The CDR3 DNA sequence: TGTGCCAGCAGCGTAGCTACGTTGGCTAGCGGGAGTGGAGAGCAGTTCTTC. Amino acids: CASSVATLASGSGEQFF.

This sequence joins TRBV15 and TRBJ1-2; D remains ambiguous. V was trimmed by 0 bases and J by 8 bases, leaving 16 bases between them. The CDR3 covers 15 residues. Per germline, CDR1 LNHNV and CDR2 YYDKDF (reference sequence). CDR3 sequence: CATSRDHMGPGGYTF. CDR3 in DNA: TGTGCCACCAGCAGAGATCATATGGGTCCTGGGGGCTACACCTTC.

The V and J genes are TRBV24-1 and TRBJ2-1, with 12 bases identical to TRBD2. With 4 bases clipped from V and 15 bases from J, the junction kept 9 bases outside the gene matches. The V gene's germline CDR1 is KGHDR and CDR2 SFDVKD. The CDR3 runs 14 residues. The CDR3 coding sequence is TGTGCCACCAGTGAACTAGCGGGAGGAGCACGTCTGTTCTTC. This gives the protein CATSELAGGARLFF.

The chain couples TRBV6-6 to TRBJ1-1, with a tentative D call TRBD1 (5 bases). CDR3 length equals 15 residues. Germline V CDR1 and CDR2: MNHNY, SVGAGI (reference sequence). Trimming pared 5 bases from V and 0 bases from J, leaving 13 bases between. CDR3 sequence (DNA): TGTGCCAGCAGTCGCAAGACAGAACTGAACACTGAAGCTTTCTTT. Translating gives CASSRKTELNTEAFF.

The chain is built from TRBV9 and TRBJ2-7; D is perhaps TRBD2 (5 bases). The CDR3 covers 14 residues. V was shortened by 1 base and J by 2 bases, with 10 bases between the two germline ends. The V gene's germline CDR1 is SGDLS and CDR2 YYNGEE. CDR3 region: CASSVRGNPYEQYF. The CDR3 nucleotides read TGTGCCAGCAGCGTAAGAGGGAACCCCTACGAGCAGTACTTC.

The V and J genes are TRBV5-1 and TRBJ2-1; 7 positions agree with TRBD2. The V gene's germline CDR1 is SGHRS and CDR2 YFSETQ. The CDR3 covers 13 residues. The junction had 3 bases not matched to a gene; V was cut back by 4 bases and J by 5 bases. Here the CDR3 reads CASSPGLDNEQFF. Written as DNA, the CDR3 is TGCGCCAGCAGCCCCGGACTAGACAATGAGCAGTTCTTC.

The sample holds a few counts of this clone. V gene TRBV5-1 combines with J gene TRBJ1-1, with 9 bases that match TRBD1. V shed 0 bases and J 5 bases; nucleotides not matched to a gene: 11. CDR1 is SGHRS, CDR2 YFSETQ, per germline. CDR3 length: 17 amino acids. This chain's CDR3 is CASSLATGGRTGTEAFF. CDR3 coding DNA: TGCGCCAGCAGCTTGGCAACAGGGGGCCGAACGGGAACTGAAGCTTTCTTT.

This rearrangement joins TRBV25-1 to TRBJ2-1; D is possibly TRBD2 (6 bases). Germline CDR1 reads MGHDK; CDR2 reads SYGVNS. Trimming left V 3 bases short and J 4 bases short, with 16 bases between. The CDR3 is made up of 16 amino acids. The DNA for the CDR3 is TGTGCCAGCAGTGACCCCCTGGAGGGGATGTACAATGAGCAGTTCTTC. Translated, it gives CASSDPLEGMYNEQFF.

This CDR3 reads CASSQTGYPYNEQFF. CDR3 sequence (DNA): TGTGCCAGCAGCCAGACAGGATATCCCTACAATGAGCAGTTCTTC. This sequence joins TRBV7-3 and TRBJ2-1; possibly TRBD1 for D (6 bases). V shed 5 bases and J shed 2 bases, with 13 bases lying between them. There are 15 residues in the CDR3. Per germline, CDR1 SGHTA and CDR2 FQGTGA.

V and J are TRBV7-2 and TRBJ2-2; maybe TRBD1 (5 bases). CDR1 and CDR2 from the germline V gene are SGHTA and FQGNSA. This CDR3 is 16 amino acids long. V was cut by 3 bases and J by 0 bases, with 11 bases left in between. As DNA, the CDR3 is TGTGCCAGCAGCTTGACAGCCACCGCGAACACCGGGGAGCTGTTTTTT. Translation gives CASSLTATANTGELFF.

This sequence joins TRBV27 and TRBJ2-5; 12 nucleotides line up with TRBD2. Trimming removed 4 bases from V and 1 base from J; junction bases left unmatched: 4. Germline values: CDR1 MNHEY, CDR2 SMNVEV (reference sequence). There are 16 residues in the CDR3. The chain's CDR3 is CASSYLAGGIQETQYF. CDR3 coding DNA: TGTGCCAGCAGTTACCTAGCGGGAGGGATCCAAGAGACCCAGTACTTC.

This chain connects TRBV30 to TRBJ1-2; D is unresolved. The V end was cut by 2 bases, the J end by 3 bases, with 7 bases between. The CDR3 contains 12 residues. CDR1 and CDR2 (germline): GTSNPN, SVGIG (reference sequence). CDR3 DNA sequence: TGTGCCTGGAGTCGTGGGGACTATGGCTACACCTTC. It encodes CAWSRGDYGYTF.

The genes are TRBV6-2 or TRBV6-3 and TRBJ1-2, with D possibly TRBD1 on 6 matching bases. The CDR3 runs 11 residues. The V end lost 8 bases, the J end lost 8 bases, and 12 bases lay between the germline ends. Germline CDR1 reads MNHEY; CDR2 reads SVGEGT. For the CDR3, the DNA is TGTGCCAGCGGCCAGGGGTTCGGCTACACCTTC. Translation: CASGQGFGYTF.

The chain joins TRBV14 to TRBJ2-7; D is ambiguous. Trimming took off 1 base at V and 0 bases at J, with 13 bases between the two ends. The length of the CDR3 is 16 residues. The germline gives CDR1 SGHDN, CDR2 FVKESK. The CDR3 bases are TGTGCCAGCAGCCAAGTTTGGCCAGGAAGCTCCTACGAGCAGTACTTC. The encoded protein is CASSQVWPGSSYEQYF.

The chain uses TRBV19 and TRBJ2-7; 7 nucleotides agree with TRBD1. Looked up from germline, CDR1 is LNHDA and CDR2 is SQIVND (reference sequence). The CDR3 is 14 residues long. The junction had 9 bases not matched to a gene; V was cut back by 10 bases and J by 0 bases. The CDR3 spells CANLGQENSYEQYF. Written as DNA, the CDR3 is TGTGCCAACCTAGGACAGGAAAACTCCTACGAGCAGTACTTC.

The V call is TRBV4-3, the J call TRBJ1-3; D gene unclear. With 0 bases removed from V and 1 base from J, the gap between germline ends came to 7 bases. The CDR3 is 15 residues long. From germline, CDR1 is LGHNA and CDR2 YSLEER. CDR3 nucleotide sequence: TGCGCCAGCAGCCAAGACGGAAGGTCTGGAAACACCATATATTTT. Its protein product is CASSQDGRSGNTIYF.

The chain is built from TRBV11-3 and TRBJ2-1, with TRBD2 as a possible D gene (6 bases). Germline V gene sequence: CDR1 SGHNT, CDR2 YENEEA. Trimming took 0 bases from V and 7 from J, leaving 7 bases between them. The CDR3 length is 13 residues. CDR3: CASSLELANEQFF. Written as DNA, the CDR3 is TGTGCCAGCAGCTTAGAACTAGCTAATGAGCAGTTCTTC.

The chain combines TRBV7-7 with TRBJ2-5; TRBD1 is a possible D gene (6 bases). The V and J ends lost 5 bases and 2 bases respectively, with 12 bases between them. The CDR3 spans 14 residues. Germline CDR1 is SSHAT and CDR2 is FNYEAQ (reference sequence). CDR3 region: CASSADRQQETQYF. CDR3 DNA sequence: TGTGCCAGCAGCGCCGACAGGCAACAAGAGACCCAGTACTTC.

The J gene is TRBJ2-1, the V gene TRBV24-1, with 10 bases that match TRBD2. Per the germline V gene, CDR1 is KGHDR and CDR2 is SFDVKD. The CDR3 extends over 15 amino acids. J was trimmed by 7 bases and V by 7 bases; bases with no gene match: 9. CDR3 sequence (DNA): TGTGCCACCAGCCGGGGAGCGGGAGGGAAAAATGAGCAGTTCTTC. Amino acid sequence: CATSRGAGGKNEQFF.

The gene calls are TRBV6-1 and TRBJ1-1, with D unclear. The germline V gene has CDR1 MNHNS and CDR2 SASEGT. The CDR3 length is 13 residues. The V end lost 8 bases, the J end lost 1 base, and 11 bases lay between the germline ends. In DNA, the CDR3 is TGTGCCAGCTCCTATGGAGGGAACACTGAAGCTTTCTTT. It translates to CASSYGGNTEAFF.

The V gene is TRBV20-1, the J gene TRBJ2-7; D unclear. This CDR3 region has 13 residues. Germline assignment: CDR1 DFQATT and CDR2 SNEGSKA (reference sequence). V shed 3 bases and J shed 2 bases, with 11 bases lying between them. As DNA, the CDR3 is TGCAGTGCTAGTTCGCCAGCGACCTACGAGCAGTACTTC. It yields the protein CSASSPATYEQYF.

J is TRBJ2-1 and V is TRBV5-5; no firm D call. The CDR3 consists of 14 residues. With 4 bases removed from V and 5 bases from J, the gap between germline ends came to 13 bases. CDR1 SGHKS and CDR2 YYEKEE come from the germline V gene (reference sequence). This CDR3 is CASSPNGLDNEQFF. CDR3 in DNA: TGTGCCAGCAGCCCCAACGGCCTGGACAATGAGCAGTTCTTC.

The CDR3: CASSGGLITDTQYF. The DNA for the CDR3 is TGTGCCAGCAGTGGGGGACTAATCACAGATACGCAGTATTTT. This chain joins TRBV2 and TRBJ2-3, with 7 nucleotides matching TRBD2. With V trimmed by 4 bases and J by 2 bases, 3 bases remained unmatched. This CDR3 has 14 amino acids. Germline lookup yields CDR1 SNHLY and CDR2 FYNNEI. Looking up the rest from reference TRBV2 and TRBJ2-3 gives the full variable domain: EPEVTQTPSHQVTQMGQEVILRCVPISNHLYFYWYRQILGQKVEFLVSFYNNEISEKSEIFDDQFSVERPDGSNFTLKIRSTKLEDSAMYFCASSGGLITDTQYFGPGTRLTVL.

This chain uses TRBV15 with TRBJ2-7; D not certain. There are 14 residues in the CDR3. Trimming left V 5 bases short and J 6 bases short, with 17 bases between. Germline V gene lookup returns CDR1 LNHNV and CDR2 YYDKDF (reference sequence). CDR3 sequence reads: CATSEEFAAVEQYF. CDR3 in DNA: TGTGCCACCAGCGAGGAGTTCGCTGCGGTCGAGCAGTACTTC.

This clone was observed once. The chain uses TRBV5-1 and TRBJ2-1, with no clear D. Germline lookup yields CDR1 SGHRS and CDR2 YFSETQ. CDR3 length: 17 residues. V lost 4 bases, J lost 6 bases, and 23 bases lay in between. Here the CDR3 reads CASSLYSASRSGNEQFF. DNA of the CDR3: TGCGCCAGCAGCCTCTACTCCGCCTCACGGTCCGGCAATGAGCAGTTCTTC.

The J gene is TRBJ2-1, the V gene TRBV5-4; no firm D call. The germline gives CDR1 SGHNT, CDR2 YYREEE (reference sequence). This CDR3 is 12 amino acids long. V was pared by 0 bases and J by 9 bases, with 7 bases between. The CDR3 region is CASSLGQLEQFF. The DNA for the CDR3 is TGTGCCAGCAGCTTGGGCCAACTTGAGCAGTTCTTC. The complete variable domain, with remaining parts taken from reference TRBV5-4 and TRBJ2-1, reads ETGVTQSPTHLIKTRGQQVTLRCSSQSGHNTVSWYQQALGQGPQFIFQYYREEENGRGNFPPRFSGLQFPNYSSELNVNALELDDSALYLCASSLGQLEQFFGPGTRLTVL.

V and J are TRBV6-1 and TRBJ1-1; no clear D. Germline V gene data show CDR1 as MNHNS and CDR2 as SASEGT. CDR3 length: 13 amino acids. V was shortened by 3 bases and J by 4 bases, with 9 bases between the two germline ends. The CDR3 is CASSEFSATEAFF. For the CDR3, the DNA is TGTGCCAGCAGTGAGTTCTCTGCCACTGAAGCTTTCTTT.

The V gene is TRBV7-2, the J gene TRBJ1-1, with D uncertain. The CDR3 length is 14 residues. Germline V gives CDR1 SGHTA, CDR2 FQGNSA. Between the trimmed V and J ends, which lost 1 base and 4 bases, there was a span of 10 bases. The CDR3 bases are TGTGCCAGCAGCTTAGTGCGGGTAGGCACTGAAGCTTTCTTT. Encoded protein: CASSLVRVGTEAFF.